One sample yielded the 22 T cell receptor beta chains listed below, sequenced in a study of blood T cell repertoires in COVID-19. TCRdb's table, derived via immunoSEQ multiplex PCR, lists solely in-frame clones and lacks some. The table records 150,000 or so clones, about 80% of them present only once. Sequencing used peripheral blood. These receptor sequences come from a woman aged 60-75 years with acute or convalescent COVID-19.

The rearrangement links TRBV7-6 to TRBJ2-7; the D gene is possibly TRBD2 (5 bases). Per the germline V gene, CDR1 is SGHVS and CDR2 is FNYEAQ. CDR3 length equals 15 residues. The germline V and J ends were trimmed by 3 bases and 2 bases, with 14 bases remaining between them. The CDR3 DNA is TGTGCCAGCAGCTTTAACGCGGGTGGGGCCTACGAGCAGTACGTC. Protein sequence: CASSFNAGGAYEQYV.

J is TRBJ1-2 and V is TRBV29-1; 9 bases align to TRBD1. V lost 8 bases and J lost 8; bases outside the gene matches: 9. CDR1 is SQVTM and CDR2 is ANQGSEA in the germline V gene. The CDR3 has 12 amino acids. In nucleotides, the CDR3 is TGCAGCCTGAGGGACAGGGCCCGGGGCTACACCTTC. The encoded protein is CSLRDRARGYTF.

This chain joins TRBV7-2 and TRBJ2-2, with D maybe TRBD2 (5 bases). The CDR3 has 15 residues. Germline V lookup: CDR1 SGHTA, CDR2 FQGNSA. V was trimmed by 5 bases and J by 5 bases, leaving 15 bases between them. CDR3 sequence (DNA): TGTGCCAGCAGCGTAGGGCTAGGCGGGACCGGGGAGCTGTTTTTT. Translated, it gives CASSVGLGGTGELFF.

The chain recombines TRBV7-9 with TRBJ2-5; 7 bases map to TRBD1. The CDR3 spans 15 residues. V shed 5 bases, J shed 2 bases, and the junction held 8 bases outside the gene matches. Germline CDR1 SEHNR, CDR2 FQNEAQ (reference sequence). The CDR3 coding sequence is TGTGCCAGCAGCCCTAGGGGGCGCGGGCAAGAGACCCAGTACTTC. It codes for CASSPRGRGQETQYF.

The V call is TRBV18, the J call TRBJ2-2; a weak D match, TRBD1 (5 bases). V lost 1 base, J lost 7 bases, and 10 bases lay in between. Germline loops: CDR1 KGHSH, CDR2 LQKENI. CDR3 size: 14 residues. CDR3 coding DNA: TGTGCCAGCTCACCACAAACAGGCCGCGGGGAGCTGTTTTTT. Amino acids: CASSPQTGRGELFF.

This clone was counted only a few times. This chain uses TRBV10-1 with TRBJ2-7; 9 positions match TRBD1. V dropped 6 bases and J dropped 4; count of bases not matched to a gene: 10. The germline V gene has CDR1 WNHNN and CDR2 SYGVQD (reference sequence). CDR3 size: 15 residues. The CDR3 DNA reads as TGCGCCAGCAGCCCCGACAGGGGGAACGAGTACGAGCAGTACGTC. Translated: CASSPDRGNEYEQYV.

The CDR3: CASSSTTGGDIQYF. The CDR3 region has the DNA TGTGCCAGCAGCTCCACTACTGGCGGGGACATTCAGTACTTC. The rearrangement uses TRBV7-3 and TRBJ2-4, with TRBD2 as a possible D gene (6 bases). V was cut by 4 bases and J by 8 bases, with 15 bases left in between. The CDR3 length is 14 residues. Germline V lookup: CDR1 SGHTA, CDR2 FQGTGA.

This chain links TRBV10-3 with TRBJ1-2; 8 positions agree with TRBD1. With V trimmed by 5 bases and J by 4 bases, 6 bases remained unmatched. The CDR3 has 14 residues. Germline V gene sequence: CDR1 ENHRY, CDR2 SYGVKD. The CDR3 sequence: CAISPGQGGYGYTF. DNA of the CDR3: TGTGCCATCAGTCCTGGACAGGGCGGCTATGGCTACACCTTC.

This clone was counted once. The chain recombines TRBV18 with TRBJ1-1; D uncertain. With 3 bases removed from V and 0 bases from J, the gap between germline ends came to 11 bases. The CDR3 has 15 residues. The germline CDR1 and CDR2 sequences are KGHSH and LQKENI. The CDR3 DNA sequence: TGTGCCAGCTCACCCCCGGGTAAGGTGAACACTGAAGCTTTCTTT. Amino acids: CASSPPGKVNTEAFF.

The chain is built from TRBV3-1 (or the pseudogene TRBV3-2) and TRBJ1-2, with a possible D match to TRBD1 (6 bases). The germline V gene has CDR1 LGHDT and CDR2 YNNKEL (reference sequence). This CDR3 has 15 residues. Trimming left V 0 bases short and J 1 base short, with 9 bases between. CDR3 in amino acids: CASSQEGANNYGYTF. CDR3 in DNA: TGTGCCAGCAGCCAAGAGGGGGCGAATAACTATGGCTACACCTTC.

The J gene is TRBJ2-3, the V gene TRBV30; D not resolved. The CDR3 totals 16 residues. Germline CDR1 and CDR2: GTSNPN and SVGIG (reference sequence). Deletions cut 0 bases from V and 5 bases from J, with 18 bases between. The CDR3 reads CAWSVRALTNGDTQYF. The CDR3 DNA is TGTGCCTGGAGTGTGCGAGCCCTAACTAACGGAGATACGCAGTATTTT.

The J gene is TRBJ1-6, the V gene TRBV23-1; D gene ambiguous. TRBV23-1 is recorded as an ORF, its role being uncertain. With 3 bases removed from V and 0 bases from J, the gap between germline ends came to 15 bases. The CDR3 is 18 residues long. Written as DNA, the CDR3 is TGCGCCAGCAGTCAGTCCGGAGTTGGGAGCTCCTATAATTCACCCCTCCACTTT. Translation gives CASSQSGVGSSYNSPLHF.

The gene calls are TRBV7-9 and TRBJ1-2; D remains unclear. Trimming cost V 4 bases and J 7 bases, with 13 bases left between them. The CDR3 spans 13 residues. Germline lookup yields CDR1 SEHNR and CDR2 FQNEAQ (reference sequence). The CDR3 region has the DNA TGTGCCAGCAGCTCCCATAGGGAGGGTGGCTACACCTTC. This sequence encodes CASSSHREGGYTF.

This clone was counted between two and nine times. The chain is built from TRBV19 and TRBJ1-3; tentative D call: TRBD1 (5 bases). Trimming pared 5 bases from V and 0 bases from J, leaving 14 bases between. The CDR3 consists of 16 residues. The germline V gene encodes CDR1 LNHDA and CDR2 SQIVND (reference sequence). CDR3 amino acids: CASSLTTVISGNTIYF. The CDR3 nucleotides read TGTGCCAGTAGTTTGACGACAGTTATCTCTGGAAACACCATATATTTT.

The CDR3 loop reads CATKDGLSGNTIYF. DNA of the CDR3: TGTGCCACAAAAGACGGACTCTCTGGAAACACCATATATTTT. The rearrangement uses TRBV5-6 and TRBJ1-3, with D unresolved. The ends were cut back, 9 bases at V and 0 bases at J, with 13 bases in the middle. The germline CDR1 and CDR2 sequences are SGHDT and YYEEEE. The CDR3 runs 14 residues.

V gene TRBV3-1 (or the pseudogene TRBV3-2) combines with J gene TRBJ1-2; D remains ambiguous. The CDR3 extends over 14 amino acids. Germline CDR1 and CDR2: LGHDT and YNNKEL (reference sequence). With 4 bases removed from V and 2 bases from J, the gap between germline ends came to 11 bases. The DNA for the CDR3 is TGTGCCAGCAGCCGCGGGCGTTTCAACTATGGCTACACCTTC. Protein sequence: CASSRGRFNYGYTF.

This chain uses TRBV4-1 with TRBJ1-3, with TRBD1 as a possible D gene (5 bases). The CDR3 runs 16 residues. Germline CDR1 is MGHRA and CDR2 is YSYEKL. V lost 3 bases and J lost 5, with 17 bases in between. The CDR3 DNA follows: TGCGCCAGCAGCCAGGGGACCGGGACTCGACGAAACACCATATATTTT. It yields the protein CASSQGTGTRRNTIYF.

V and J are TRBV30 and TRBJ2-5; possible D gene TRBD2, 6 bases. V dropped 1 base and J dropped 5 bases, with 14 bases sitting between them. CDR1 GTSNPN and CDR2 SVGIG come from the germline V gene (reference sequence). The CDR3 loop spans 14 amino acids. The CDR3 DNA reads as TGTGCCTGGAGTGGGTGGCCGGGGGAGGAGACCCAGTACTTC. This sequence encodes CAWSGWPGEETQYF.

DNA of the CDR3: TGTGCCAGCAGTTTCCAGGGTTACAGGGGGGATAACTATGGCTACACCTTC. Translating gives CASSFQGYRGDNYGYTF. This chain links TRBV28 with TRBJ1-2; 8 bases map to TRBD1. After removal of 3 bases from V and 1 base from J, the junction contained 10 bases not matched to a gene. The CDR3 covers 17 residues. Germline assignment: CDR1 MDHEN and CDR2 SYDVKM.

This CDR3 is CASSYPRGQNSPLHF. CDR3 sequence (DNA): TGTGCCAGCAGTTACCCCCGTGGGCAAAATTCACCCCTCCACTTT. This rearrangement joins TRBV6-2 or TRBV6-3 to TRBJ1-6; D is unclear. The CDR3 is 15 amino acids. Germline V gives CDR1 MNHEY, CDR2 SVGEGT. Trimming took off 2 bases at V and 7 bases at J, with 12 bases between the two ends.

This rearrangement joins TRBV25-1 to TRBJ1-1, with TRBD1 identical over 7 bases. This CDR3 is built from 15 residues. Trimming at V came to 5 bases and at J to 4 bases, leaving 10 bases not matched to a gene. CDR1 and CDR2 (germline): MGHDK, SYGVNS. In DNA form, the CDR3 reads TGTGCCAGCAGTACCGAGGGGGCGCGTATCACTGAAGCTTTCTTT. It encodes CASSTEGARITEAFF.

The chain employs TRBV7-9 and TRBJ2-2; 7 bases line up with TRBD1. CDR1 SEHNR and CDR2 FQNEAQ come from the germline V gene (reference sequence). With 7 bases clipped from V and 1 base from J, the junction kept 6 bases outside the gene matches. The CDR3 covers 15 residues. Here the CDR3 DNA reads TGTGCCAGCACCCGGACAGGAGTGAACACCGGGGAGCTGTTTTTT. Amino acids: CASTRTGVNTGELFF.